This T cell receptor (beta chain) was identified in a study of CD8 T cells in Susac syndrome. CDR1 and CDR2 from the germline V gene are MNHEY and SMNVEV (reference sequence). With 3 bases removed from V and 11 bases from J, the gap between germline ends came to 22 bases. The CDR3 totals 15 residues. With random hexamers, reverse transcription was performed on about 0.5 to 1 ug of RNA. The method of amplification for TCR beta CDR3 was immunoSEQ multiplex PCR, covering 54 Vbeta and 13 Jbeta. TCRdb recomputed calls from the immunoSEQ multiplex PCR reads with MiXCR, one row per CDR3 protein. The sample lists 110,000 or so distinct CDR3 sequences, around 95% occurring once.

The V and J genes are TRBV27 and TRBJ1-1; maybe TRBD1 (5 bases). The origin of this receptor is a human donor in good health. Sequenced: CD4+ T cells from PBMCs. As DNA, the CDR3 is TGTGCCAGCAGTTTGGGGGTTGGCAGGGCCAGTCCGGCTTTCTTT. Translating gives CASSLGVGRASPAFF.